The 13 T cell receptor beta chains in this list originate from one sample, sequenced in a study of shared clonotypes between healthy human individuals. Assay: immunoSEQ multiplex PCR; the TCRdb copy retains only in-frame clones and omits some. Among about half a million clones listed, 65% to 80% were seen once. Sequencing input: PBMCs. All receptors derive from a woman in her thirties or forties in good health. Some clones in this sample may be carry-over from other donors' samples.

V and J are TRBV15 and TRBJ1-1, with no clear D. V was trimmed by 4 bases and J by 10 bases, leaving 13 bases between them. The CDR3 totals 12 residues. Per the germline V gene, CDR1 is LNHNV and CDR2 is YYDKDF (reference sequence). CDR3 DNA: TGTGCCACCAGCATCCCGTGGGGAGGAGCTTTCTTT. Translated: CATSIPWGGAFF.

In its sample, this clone was seen a few times. The rearrangement uses TRBV11-2 and TRBJ1-5; 7 bases are a match to TRBD1. Germline trimming cut 1 base from V and 3 bases from J; bases unmatched to any gene: 3. CDR1 SGHAT and CDR2 FQNNGV come from the germline V gene. The CDR3 loop spans 15 amino acids. DNA of the CDR3: TGTGCCAGCAGCTTAGGGGGACAGTACAATCAGCCCCAGCATTTT. Encoded protein: CASSLGGQYNQPQHF.

The gene calls are TRBV19 and TRBJ2-7; TRBD2 is a possible D gene (6 bases). The CDR3 runs to 18 residues. Germline assignment: CDR1 LNHDA and CDR2 SQIVND (reference sequence). Trimming took 0 bases from V and 0 from J, leaving 18 bases between them. The CDR3 protein is CASSIDTPRGTSSYEQYF. CDR3 nucleotides: TGTGCCAGTAGTATAGATACCCCACGCGGGACCTCCTCCTACGAGCAGTACTTC.

The chain uses TRBV7-3 and TRBJ2-1; no reliable D call. The CDR3 covers 15 residues. Deletions cut 2 bases from V and 2 bases from J, with 10 bases between. Germline CDR1 and CDR2: SGHTA and FQGTGA. CDR3 residues: CASSLDRDTYNEQFF. Written as DNA, the CDR3 is TGTGCCAGCAGCTTAGATCGAGACACCTACAATGAGCAGTTCTTC. Full variable domain (rest looked up from reference TRBV7-3 and TRBJ2-1): GAGVSQTPSNKVTEKGKYVELRCDPISGHTALYWYRQSLGQGPEFLIYFQGTGAADDSGLPNDRFFAVRPEGSVSTLKIQRTERGDSAVYLCASSLDRDTYNEQFFGPGTRLTVL.

The chain uses TRBV11-2 and TRBJ2-2; D perhaps matches TRBD1 (6 bases). Germline V lookup: CDR1 SGHAT, CDR2 FQNNGV. This CDR3 is 14 amino acids long. V lost 5 bases, J lost 6 bases, and 13 bases lay in between. The CDR3 DNA sequence: TGTGCCAGCAGCCCCCCCGGACAGTCCGGGGAGCTGTTTTTT. Residues: CASSPPGQSGELFF.

This clone was counted many times. The chain combines TRBV28 with TRBJ1-5; no clear D gene. CDR1 and CDR2 from the germline V gene are MDHEN and SYDVKM. The germline V and J ends were trimmed by 2 bases and 5 bases, with 7 bases remaining between them. This CDR3 comprises 13 residues. CDR3 residues: CASSLTWDQPQHF. CDR3 in DNA: TGTGCCAGCAGTTTAACGTGGGATCAGCCCCAGCATTTT.

This clone was seen a handful of times. The chain has TRBV28 and TRBJ2-5; D tentatively reads TRBD1 or TRBD2 (6 bases each). The assigned J gene may be wrong: the sequence end matches TRBJ2-7 better. Germline-derived CDR1 and CDR2 are MDHEN and SYDVKM. The CDR3 sequence is 11 residues long. In DNA form, the CDR3 reads TGTGCCATCATTAGGGGGGACGAGCAGTACTTC. The encoded protein is CAIIRGDEQYF.

V is TRBV5-1 and J is TRBJ2-1, with TRBD2 matching over 14 bases. Germline V lookup: CDR1 SGHRS, CDR2 YFSETQ. V lost 4 bases, J lost 9 bases, and 6 bases stayed unmatched. CDR3 size: 15 residues. CDR3 residues: CASSPGTSGSSEQFF. CDR3 in DNA: TGCGCCAGCAGCCCTGGGACTAGCGGGAGTTCTGAGCAGTTCTTC.

A remark on this clone: This may come from a read error, since a much larger clone is one base off. This CDR3 is also generated by other DNA sequences in the sample. The gene calls are TRBV4-1 and TRBJ1-1; perhaps TRBD1 as D (6 bases). CDR1 is MGHRA and CDR2 is YSYEKL in the germline V gene. CDR3 length: 15 amino acids. The CDR3 reads CASSLGGWGDTEAFF. CDR3 sequence (DNA): TGCGCCAGCAGCCTGGGTGGCTGGGGGGACACTGAAGCTTTCTTC.

The rearrangement links TRBV5-5 to TRBJ1-2; TRBD1 might be the D (6 bases). Germline values: CDR1 SGHKS, CDR2 YYEKEE (reference sequence). V lost 3 bases, J lost 7 bases, and 22 bases lay in between. The length of the CDR3 is 16 residues. DNA for the CDR3: TGTGCCAGCAGCTCCCGTGAGGCATTCCAAGGGGGTGGCTACACCTTC. Translation: CASSSREAFQGGGYTF.

The chain combines TRBV6-6 with TRBJ2-7; D may be TRBD1 (5 bases). V lost 0 bases to trimming and J lost 0 bases, with 9 bases between them. This CDR3 has 15 residues. Germline CDR1 and CDR2: MNHNY and SVGAGI (reference sequence). The CDR3 loop reads CASSYSPDNSYEQYF. CDR3 coding DNA: TGTGCCAGCAGTTACTCGCCGGACAACTCCTACGAGCAGTACTTC.

The chain uses TRBV14 and TRBJ1-2; D uncertain. Trimming shortened V by 1 base and J by 4 bases, and 10 bases separated the two germline ends. Looked up from germline, CDR1 is SGHDN and CDR2 is FVKESK. The CDR3 is 14 residues long. The CDR3 nucleotides read TGTGCCAGCAGCCAAGTGAAGGGCACCTATGGCTACACCTTC. Its translation is CASSQVKGTYGYTF.

The chain links TRBV19 to TRBJ2-3; 8 positions agree with TRBD1. Trimming removed 1 base from V and 2 bases from J; junction bases left unmatched: 5. The CDR3 covers 16 residues. Germline V gene data show CDR1 as LNHDA and CDR2 as SQIVND (reference sequence). The DNA for the CDR3 is TGTGCCAGTAGTATAGTCGGGACAGGCAACACAGATACGCAGTATTTT. This codes for CASSIVGTGNTDTQYF.